The text below deals with one T cell receptor (beta chain). Vbeta (60) and Jbeta (13) primers were used in the PCR. Per the authors' pipeline: A later analysis tallied some 80 million unique TCR beta chains, around 9.9 million of them shared. The repertoire was sequenced with immunoSEQ multiplex PCR; TCRdb's copy has only in-frame clones and lacks some. V and J calls plus clone size are reproduced from that table; the DNA served to infer D and trimming. The repertoire includes 70,000 to 85,000 clones, less than 80% of them detected once, and under 10% sits in the top ten. The sample is drawn from a study of cytomegalovirus exposure and HLA in healthy donors. The CDR3 has 15 residues. Trimming at V came to 7 bases and at J to 3 bases, leaving 7 bases not matched to a gene. Germline CDR1 is MNHNS and CDR2 is SASEGT.

The receptor's source is a man aged 40-50 years in good health and CMV-seropositive. The chain carries TRBV6-1 and TRBJ2-3, with 10 bases identical to TRBD2. Sequenced material: PBMCs. This CDR3 is CASIRAGGLTDTQYF. The CDR3 region has the DNA TGTGCCAGCATTAGAGCGGGAGGGCTGACAGATACGCAGTATTTT.